The clone carrying this TCR beta chain was recorded at least ten times. This specimen belongs to a study of glioma-infiltrating T cells. The iRepertoire nested amplicon-rescue multiplex PCR amplified TCR alpha and beta CDR3s from RNA. One entry per CDR3 protein results from TCRdb running MiXCR on the multiplex PCR reads. The sample includes tens of thousands of distinct CDR3 sequences, roughly 23% of them seen just once. Trimming stripped 4 bases from V and 5 bases from J, with 17 bases between. The CDR3 has 16 amino acids. From germline, CDR1 is LNHNV and CDR2 YYDKDF (reference sequence). The sequenced sample was glioma tissue, nonneoplastic brain tissue, or PBMCs (not recorded which). The receptor's source is a human donor with low-grade glioma or glioblastoma, undergoing nonglioma brain surgery, or in good health (not recorded which). This chain joins TRBV15 and TRBJ2-2; TRBD2 is a possible D gene (6 bases). As DNA, the CDR3 is TGTGCCACCAGCACCCGGGGCGGGATGGAAACCGGGGAGCTGTTTTTT. Protein product: CATSTRGGMETGELFF.